This is a list of T cell receptor beta chains from one sample in a study of technical replicates of blood from a few donors. The method was immunoSEQ multiplex PCR; TCRdb's version includes in-frame clones alone and lacks a portion of them. The sample shows tens of thousands of clones, roughly 90% of them seen only once. The sample consisted of PBMCs. These receptors were collected from a human donor in good health. Some clones in this sample may be carry-over from other donors' samples. Each CDR3 is given with its conserved first and last residue. Fields, in order: V gene, D gene, J gene, clone size, CDR3 DNA, CDR3 protein. D genes are given only for firm matches. Some rows mark clone size as missing; the rest say once, few, many or name a class of expanded clone.

v_call: TRBV11-2
d_call: -
j_call: TRBJ2-5
clone_size: once
cdr3_nt: TGTGCCAGCAGCACCCCAGGGACTGCTCGTACCCAGTACTTC
cdr3_aa: CASSTPGTARTQYF

v_call: TRBV7-9
d_call: -
j_call: TRBJ2-7
clone_size: -
cdr3_nt: TGTGCCAGCAGCTTCCCAGGACTGAGCTCCTACGAGCAGTACTTC
cdr3_aa: CASSFPGLSSYEQYF

v_call: TRBV5-4
d_call: TRBD1
j_call: TRBJ1-2
clone_size: few
cdr3_nt: TGTGCCAGCAGCTTCGGGACAGTGCGTGGCTACACCTTC
cdr3_aa: CASSFGTVRGYTF

v_call: TRBV6-5
d_call: TRBD1
j_call: TRBJ1-2
clone_size: -
cdr3_nt: TGTGCCAGCAGTCTGGGACAGGGGGCAGGGGGCTACACCTTC
cdr3_aa: CASSLGQGAGGYTF

v_call: TRBV5-8
d_call: TRBD1
j_call: TRBJ2-1
clone_size: -
cdr3_nt: TGTGCCAGCAGCTTGTCGGGACAGGCCTACAATGAGCAGTTCTTC
cdr3_aa: CASSLSGQAYNEQFF

v_call: TRBV7-2
d_call: -
j_call: TRBJ2-7
clone_size: -
cdr3_nt: TGTGCCAGCAGTCAAGGGGGTGGGCAGTACTTC
cdr3_aa: CASSQGGGQYF

v_call: TRBV27
d_call: -
j_call: TRBJ2-7
clone_size: once
cdr3_nt: TGTGCCAGCAGTCCCTCGGGGGAAGGCTACGAGCAGTACTTC
cdr3_aa: CASSPSGEGYEQYF

v_call: TRBV19
d_call: TRBD2
j_call: TRBJ2-2
clone_size: -
cdr3_nt: TGTGCCAGTAGGACCGCTAGCGGGATTACCGGGGAGCTGTTTTTT
cdr3_aa: CASRTASGITGELFF

v_call: TRBV5-4
d_call: -
j_call: TRBJ1-1
clone_size: -
cdr3_nt: TGTGCCAGCAGCCTCTCGACAGTGAACACTGAAGCTTTCTTT
cdr3_aa: CASSLSTVNTEAFF

v_call: TRBV2
d_call: TRBD1
j_call: TRBJ2-1
clone_size: once
cdr3_nt: TGTGCCAGCAGGCCCACAGGGGGCGATGAGCAGTTCTTC
cdr3_aa: CASRPTGGDEQFF

v_call: TRBV5-1
d_call: TRBD1
j_call: TRBJ2-7
clone_size: -
cdr3_nt: TGCGCCAGCAGCTTGGACGGGACAGGGGCGATTAGGCAGTACTTC
cdr3_aa: CASSLDGTGAIRQYF

v_call: TRBV10-3
d_call: TRBD2
j_call: TRBJ2-3
clone_size: -
cdr3_nt: TGTGCCATCAGTGCTAGCGGGGGCTCCGCAGATACGCAGTATTTT
cdr3_aa: CAISASGGSADTQYF

v_call: TRBV4-3
d_call: -
j_call: TRBJ2-7
clone_size: -
cdr3_nt: TGCGCCAGCAGCCAAGATTTCCGGGTCCCCTACGAGCAGTACTTC
cdr3_aa: CASSQDFRVPYEQYF